What follows are 22 T cell receptor beta chains derived from one specimen sequenced in a study of shared clonotypes between healthy human individuals. Here immunoSEQ multiplex PCR was the method, and the copy in TCRdb shows in-frame clones only, minus some. Of around 1,100,000 clones in the sample, roughly 80% were seen once. The specimen sequenced was memory CD4+ T cells from PBMCs. Regarding subset: CD45RA-negative fraction. The receptors stem from a man younger than 35 in good health. Some clones in this sample may be carry-over from other donors' samples.

Turning to this clone: The sample holds other DNA sequences that translate to the same CDR3. The chain joins TRBV5-1 to TRBJ1-3; D is ambiguous. The V gene lost 5 bases and the J gene lost 0 bases, with 6 bases spanning the gap. Germline V gives CDR1 SGHRS, CDR2 YFSETQ. The CDR3 length is 13 residues. Written as DNA, the CDR3 is TGCGCCAGCAGTCTCAGCTCTGGAAACACCATATATTTT. This codes for CASSLSSGNTIYF.

The rearrangement joins TRBV2 to TRBJ1-5; 9 bases line up with TRBD1. Trimming cost V 6 bases and J 4 bases; bases outside gene matches: 7. CDR1 is SNHLY and CDR2 is FYNNEI in the germline V gene. The CDR3 length is 15 residues. This CDR3 is CASRPQGAENQPQHF. CDR3 in DNA: TGTGCCAGCAGACCACAGGGGGCGGAAAATCAGCCCCAGCATTTT.

Of note for this clone: A much more abundant neighbour one base away suggests this may be a read error. Additional DNA sequences in this sample encode the identical CDR3. CDR3 DNA: TGTGCCAGCAGCCGGCAACCGAACACTGAAGCTTTCTTT. Encoded protein: CASSRQPNTEAFF. The chain uses TRBV7-3 and TRBJ1-1; D is ambiguous. The CDR3 runs 13 residues. Germline V lookup: CDR1 SGHTA, CDR2 FQGTGA. The ends were cut back, 5 bases at V and 1 base at J, with 8 bases in the middle.

This chain connects TRBV7-9 to TRBJ1-3; D may be TRBD1 (5 bases). The V and J ends lost 4 bases and 8 bases respectively, with 18 bases between them. Germline assignment: CDR1 SEHNR and CDR2 FQNEAQ (reference sequence). The CDR3 length is 15 residues. The CDR3: CASSWTWGSGDTIYF. The CDR3 bases are TGTGCCAGCAGCTGGACATGGGGGAGTGGGGACACCATATATTTT.

This clone came up once. J is TRBJ2-1 and V is TRBV29-1, with D unclear. The CDR3 loop spans 13 amino acids. Germline-derived CDR1 and CDR2 are SQVTM and ANQGSEA. The ends were cut back, 3 bases at V and 4 bases at J, with 10 bases in the middle. CDR3: CSVEQPIYNEQFF. DNA of the CDR3: TGCAGCGTTGAGCAGCCCATTTACAATGAGCAGTTCTTC.

The chain links TRBV5-1 to TRBJ2-5; 7 positions match TRBD2. The V and J ends lost 1 base and 3 bases, in that order; junction bases with no gene match: 3. This CDR3 spans 14 amino acids. Per the germline V gene, CDR1 is SGHRS and CDR2 is YFSETQ. The CDR3 bases are TGCGCCAGCAGCTTGATGCGGGAGAAAGAGACCCAGTACTTC. This sequence encodes CASSLMREKETQYF.

The chain carries TRBV11-2 and TRBJ1-5, with unresolved D. The germline V gene encodes CDR1 SGHAT and CDR2 FQNNGV. V shed 1 base and J shed 4 bases, with 8 bases lying between them. The CDR3 is 14 residues long. CDR3 loop: CASSLGPTNQPQHF. In DNA form, the CDR3 reads TGTGCCAGCAGCTTAGGACCGACAAATCAGCCCCAGCATTTT.

V is TRBV28 and J is TRBJ1-2; TRBD1 agrees at 9 bases. The CDR3 runs 16 residues. The ends lost 6 bases at V and 0 bases at J; junction bases unmatched: 8. Germline CDR1 MDHEN, CDR2 SYDVKM. The CDR3 bases are TGTGCCAGCAGCCTTGGCGGGACAGGGTCTAACTATGGCTACACCTTC. The encoded protein is CASSLGGTGSNYGYTF.

This chain connects TRBV19 to TRBJ2-7; D possibly uses TRBD1 or TRBD2 (5 bases each). Germline CDR1 LNHDA, CDR2 SQIVND (reference sequence). This CDR3 has 13 residues. V lost 3 bases to trimming and J lost 6 bases, with 12 bases between them. Here the CDR3 DNA reads TGTGCCAGTAGTATGGGGGTGGGGCGCGAGCAGTACTTC. This sequence encodes CASSMGVGREQYF.

This chain joins TRBV5-1 and TRBJ2-5; either TRBD1 or TRBD2 may fit D (5 bases each). The V gene's germline CDR1 is SGHRS and CDR2 YFSETQ. The CDR3 has 16 residues. Trimming cost V 1 base and J 5 bases, with 18 bases left between them. CDR3 sequence: CASSLKLYMGTETQYF. CDR3 bases: TGCGCCAGCAGCTTGAAACTTTATATGGGGACGGAGACCCAGTACTTC.

V gene TRBV7-9 combines with J gene TRBJ1-4, with D maybe TRBD1 (6 bases). Between the trimmed V and J ends, which lost 5 bases and 3 bases, there was a span of 13 bases. Germline V gene data show CDR1 as SEHNR and CDR2 as FQNEAQ (reference sequence). The CDR3 has 15 residues. The CDR3 spells CASSVLRGANEKLFF. The DNA for the CDR3 is TGTGCCAGCAGCGTGCTGAGGGGGGCTAATGAAAAACTGTTTTTT.

This sequence joins TRBV7-3 and TRBJ2-1; possibly TRBD2 for D (5 bases). The CDR3 extends over 15 amino acids. Trimming shortened V by 5 bases and J by 2 bases, and 13 bases separated the two germline ends. CDR1 and CDR2 (germline): SGHTA, FQGTGA. CDR3 amino acids: CASSPSAGTYNEQFF. In nucleotides, the CDR3 is TGTGCCAGCAGCCCCTCGGCGGGCACCTACAATGAGCAGTTCTTC. Based on the CDR3 plus reference TRBV7-3 and TRBJ2-1, the full variable domain is GAGVSQTPSNKVTEKGKYVELRCDPISGHTALYWYRQSLGQGPEFLIYFQGTGAADDSGLPNDRFFAVRPEGSVSTLKIQRTERGDSAVYLCASSPSAGTYNEQFFGPGTRLTVL.

The genes are TRBV9 and TRBJ2-2, with unresolved D. Germline lookup yields CDR1 SGDLS and CDR2 YYNGEE. V lost 4 bases and J 5 bases, leaving 15 bases between the germline ends. The CDR3 consists of 15 residues. For the CDR3, the DNA is TGTGCCAGCAGCCAAAGAGGTGGGCTGACCGGGGAGCTGTTTTTT. Translated, it gives CASSQRGGLTGELFF.

The chain uses TRBV6-1 and TRBJ2-5; 11 nucleotides line up with TRBD2. The CDR3 has 14 residues. V lost 6 bases, J lost 5 bases, and 5 bases stayed unmatched. Germline CDR1 MNHNS, CDR2 SASEGT. The chain's CDR3 is CASSVLAGVETQYF. CDR3 nucleotides: TGTGCCAGCAGCGTACTAGCGGGAGTTGAGACCCAGTACTTC.

This chain uses TRBV7-9 with TRBJ1-2; no clear D gene. The CDR3 contains 13 residues. V was trimmed by 5 bases and J by 3 bases, leaving 10 bases between them. Looked up from germline, CDR1 is SEHNR and CDR2 is FQNEAQ (reference sequence). The CDR3 coding sequence is TGTGCCAGCAGCCCCTTGAACGACTATGGCTACACCTTC. Amino acid sequence: CASSPLNDYGYTF.

The genes are TRBV19 and TRBJ1-1, with 7 nucleotides matching TRBD1. Per the germline V gene, CDR1 is LNHDA and CDR2 is SQIVND (reference sequence). With 6 bases clipped from V and 6 bases from J, the junction kept 4 bases outside the gene matches. This CDR3 is built from 12 residues. This CDR3 is CASRRGQPEAFF. The CDR3 DNA reads as TGTGCCAGTAGGCGGGGACAGCCTGAAGCTTTCTTT.

V and J are TRBV21-1 and TRBJ2-3; the D call of TRBD2 is as the table states it, not checked on the DNA. TRBV21-1 is assigned pseudogene status. This CDR3 spans 16 amino acids. DNA for the CDR3: TGTGCCAGCAGCAAATTGGGGCTAGCGGGAGAAGATACGCAGTATTTT. This encodes CASSKLGLAGEDTQYF.

The chain has TRBV9 and TRBJ2-3; 16 nucleotides match TRBD2. The CDR3 extends over 17 amino acids. Germline V gives CDR1 SGDLS, CDR2 YYNGEE. The junction had 6 bases not matched to a gene; V was cut back by 4 bases and J by 4 bases. This chain's CDR3 is CASSSGTSGRAPDTQYF. In nucleotides, the CDR3 is TGTGCCAGCAGCTCCGGGACTAGCGGGAGGGCCCCAGATACGCAGTATTTT.

The rearrangement links TRBV25-1 to TRBJ1-4; D is uncertain. Trimming shortened V by 3 bases and J by 7 bases, and 9 bases separated the two germline ends. Germline V gene lookup returns CDR1 MGHDK and CDR2 SYGVNS. This CDR3 is 13 amino acids long. The CDR3 spells CASSDIISEKLFF. The CDR3 bases are TGTGCCAGCAGTGACATTATCAGTGAAAAACTGTTTTTT.

This sequence joins TRBV28 and TRBJ2-1; no definite D call. Germline CDR1 MDHEN, CDR2 SYDVKM. The CDR3 has 15 residues. Trimming cost V 5 bases and J 0 bases, with 11 bases left between them. The CDR3 DNA is TGTGCCAGCAGTCCGAAACTCAGCTCCTACAATGAGCAGTTCTTC. It specifies CASSPKLSSYNEQFF. The full variable domain, with the rest looked up from reference TRBV28 and TRBJ2-1, is DVKVTQSSRYLVKRTGEKVFLECVQDMDHENMFWYRQDPGLGLRLIYFSYDVKMKEKGDIPEGYSVSREKKERFSLILESASTNQTSMYLCASSPKLSSYNEQFFGPGTRLTVL.

The chain uses TRBV28 and TRBJ1-1, with D unresolved. Trimming cost V 1 base and J 7 bases, with 10 bases left between them. Germline CDR1 reads MDHEN; CDR2 reads SYDVKM. The CDR3 has 13 amino acids. CDR3 region: CASSLFRGGEAFF. The CDR3 region has the DNA TGTGCCAGCAGTTTATTCCGGGGAGGTGAAGCTTTCTTT.

This clone showed up just a few times. The chain joins TRBV28 to TRBJ1-1, with TRBD1 as a possible D gene (5 bases). V was clipped by 7 bases and J by 4 bases, with 16 bases between them. This CDR3 is built from 14 residues. Germline CDR1 is MDHEN and CDR2 is SYDVKM. CDR3 DNA: TGTGCCAGCATTCCTCCCGGGACCCCCACTGAAGCTTTCTTT. Translated, it gives CASIPPGTPTEAFF.